The TCR beta chain under discussion was sequenced for a study of shared clonotypes between healthy human individuals. This table comes from immunoSEQ multiplex PCR, and its TCRdb copy is limited to in-frame clones, with some not included. Of about 2.4 million clones listed, around nine tenths are singletons. This clone was recorded once. Germline trimming cut 5 bases from V and 6 bases from J; bases unmatched to any gene: 9. The V gene's germline CDR1 is ENHRY and CDR2 SYGVKD. This CDR3 contains 14 residues. V is TRBV10-3 and J is TRBJ1-2, with TRBD1 identical over 7 bases. This TCR came from a man aged 18 to 29 in good health. Sequenced: naive CD4+ T cells sorted from blood. Stated subset: CD45RA+ positively selected. The CDR3 DNA follows: TGTGCCATCAGTCTGGGGACAGCAAGCCATGGCTACACCTTC. This encodes CAISLGTASHGYTF.